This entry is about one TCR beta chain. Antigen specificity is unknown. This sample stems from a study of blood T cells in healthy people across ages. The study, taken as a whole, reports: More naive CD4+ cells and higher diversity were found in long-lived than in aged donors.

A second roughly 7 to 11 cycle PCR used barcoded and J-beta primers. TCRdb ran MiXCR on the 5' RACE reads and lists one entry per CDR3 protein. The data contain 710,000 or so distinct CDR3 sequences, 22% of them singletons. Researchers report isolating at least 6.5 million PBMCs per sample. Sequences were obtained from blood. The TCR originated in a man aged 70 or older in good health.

CDR3 amino acids: CAISEDRGPGEQYF. CDR3 nucleotide sequence: TGTGCCATCAGTGAGGACAGGGGGCCTGGCGAGCAGTACTTC. V is TRBV10-3 and J is TRBJ2-7; 10 bases agree with TRBD1. The V segment lost 2 bases and the J segment 6 bases; nucleotides outside the gene matches: 4. CDR1 ENHRY and CDR2 SYGVKD come from the germline V gene. CDR3 length equals 14 residues.